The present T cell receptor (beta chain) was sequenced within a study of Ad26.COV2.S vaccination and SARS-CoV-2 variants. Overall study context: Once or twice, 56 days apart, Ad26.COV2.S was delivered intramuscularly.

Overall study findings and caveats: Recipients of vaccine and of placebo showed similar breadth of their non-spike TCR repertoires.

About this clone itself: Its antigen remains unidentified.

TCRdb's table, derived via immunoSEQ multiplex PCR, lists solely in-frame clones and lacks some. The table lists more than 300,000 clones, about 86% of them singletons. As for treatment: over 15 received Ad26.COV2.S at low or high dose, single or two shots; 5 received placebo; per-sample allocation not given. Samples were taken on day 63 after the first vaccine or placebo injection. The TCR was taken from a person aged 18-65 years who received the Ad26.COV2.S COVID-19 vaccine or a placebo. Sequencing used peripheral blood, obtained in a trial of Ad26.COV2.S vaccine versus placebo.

The CDR3: CASSGGLRGTGELFF. The CDR3 coding sequence is TGTGCCAGCAGTGGAGGGTTAAGAGGAACCGGGGAGCTGTTTTTT. The chain uses TRBV27 and TRBJ2-2, with a weak D call TRBD2 (6 bases). In germline, CDR1 is MNHEY, CDR2 SMNVEV (reference sequence). This CDR3 has 15 residues. V lost 5 bases to trimming and J lost 5 bases, with 15 bases between them.